The sequence of this TCR beta chain was determined in a study of radiotherapy plus CTLA-4 blockade in lung cancer. Receiving focal radiation plus CTLA-4 blockade with ipilimumab were patients who had chemo-refractory metastatic non-small-cell lung cancer. Broader study findings: The study found tumor-derived TCR clones expanded in blood after radiotherapy plus ipilimumab. Reportedly, early blood T cell clone dynamics best predicted response, with interferon-beta.

With respect to this clone: The antigen is not known.

Clones were read by immunoSEQ multiplex PCR, and TCRdb kept only the in-frame ones, dropping some. This sample yields 120,000 or so clones, of which about four fifths are seen a single time; 5% to 5.5% belongs to the top ten. Specimen: peripheral blood, collected from a patient treated with radiotherapy plus ipilimumab. This receptor was taken from a human donor with non-small cell lung cancer who had a partial response to radiotherapy plus ipilimumab.

The CDR3 reads CASKGLAGQDTQYF. The CDR3 coding sequence is TGCGCCAGCAAAGGGCTAGCGGGACAAGATACGCAGTATTTT. The chain is built from TRBV5-1 and TRBJ2-3, with 9 bases that match TRBD2. This CDR3 spans 14 amino acids. Germline V gene data show CDR1 as SGHRS and CDR2 as YFSETQ. The V and J ends lost 6 bases and 5 bases, in that order; junction bases with no gene match: 7.